This is a list of T cell receptor beta chains from one sample in a study of cytomegalovirus exposure and HLA in healthy donors. The method was immunoSEQ multiplex PCR; TCRdb's version includes in-frame clones alone and lacks a portion of them. The sample shows approximately 97,000 clones, 78% of them seen only once. Sequencing was done on a sample of PBMCs. These receptor sequences come from a woman in her thirties or forties in good health and CMV-seropositive. Each CDR3 is given with its conserved first and last residue. Fields, in order: clone size, J gene, V gene, D gene, CDR3 DNA, CDR3 protein. A D gene is named only where the DNA matches it firmly. Some rows have no size entry. The others give once, few or many, or a class for an expanded clone.

.,TRBJ2-1,TRBV2,.,TGTGCCAGCAGCCAGAATGAGCAGTTCTTC,CASSQNEQFF
.,TRBJ2-1,TRBV19,TRBD2,TGTGCCAGTAGTGCCCTAGCGGAGGCTGAGCAGTTCTTC,CASSALAEAEQFF
.,TRBJ2-3,TRBV18,TRBD2,TGTGCCAGCTCACCATTCACTAGCGGAGCTAGCACAGATACGCAGTATTTT,CASSPFTSGASTDTQYF
.,TRBJ1-3,TRBV6-1,.,TGTGCCAGCAGTGCGATTCGGGGGGCTGGAAACACCATATATTTT,CASSAIRGAGNTIYF
.,TRBJ2-3,TRBV6-6,.,TGTGCCAGCAGACGGTACGGTGATACGCAGTATTTT,CASRRYGDTQYF
few,TRBJ2-1,TRBV10-3,.,TGTGCCATCAGTGACCCCCCGAGCGGAGCCTACAATGAGCAGTTCTTC,CAISDPPSGAYNEQFF
.,TRBJ2-7,TRBV5-1,.,TGCGCCAGCAGCTTGATGCAGGGGGGCCTCGAGCAGTACTTC,CASSLMQGGLEQYF
.,TRBJ2-5,TRBV6-5,TRBD2,TGTGCCAGCAGTTCAAGCGGGAGGGAACAAGAGACCCAGTACTTC,CASSSSGREQETQYF
.,TRBJ1-1,TRBV6-1,.,TGTGCCAGCAGTGAATATTCCCTGGGTGAGGGAGGTAGCACTGAAGCTTTCTTT,CASSEYSLGEGGSTEAFF
.,TRBJ2-5,TRBV5-4,TRBD1,TGTGCCAGCAGCTTGGAGGGGGACAGTGGACAAGAGACCCAGTACTTC,CASSLEGDSGQETQYF
.,TRBJ2-6,TRBV29-1,TRBD2,TGCAGCGTCCCCGGGGGTAGCGGGCTCTCTGGGGCCAACGTCCTGACTTTC,CSVPGGSGLSGANVLTF
.,TRBJ2-3,TRBV5-4,TRBD1,TGTGCCAGCAGCCCCCGGACAGGGGCGGCAGATACGCAGTATTTT,CASSPRTGAADTQYF
.,TRBJ1-3,TRBV15,.,TGTGCCACCAGCAGAGGCGGGGGAGCATACGGAAACACCATATATTTT,CATSRGGGAYGNTIYF
.,TRBJ2-2,TRBV10-3,TRBD2,TGTGCCTCTACGGGACTAGCGGGAGGAACCGGGGAGCTGTTTTTT,CASTGLAGGTGELFF
.,TRBJ2-1,TRBV19,TRBD1,TGTGCCAGTAGTAGACCCGGGACAGAAAGTAATGAGCAGTTCTTC,CASSRPGTESNEQFF
.,TRBJ1-4,TRBV6-1,.,TGTGCCACTGGGCCAGGGCGGACAACTAATGAAAAACTGTTTTTT,CATGPGRTTNEKLFF
few,TRBJ1-3,TRBV5-3,TRBD1,TGTGCCAGAAGCAGCCATCTAGGGACAGGGGGCTACACCATATATTTT,CARSSHLGTGGYTIYF
.,TRBJ1-6,TRBV6-6,.,TGTGCCCTAAGCCAGGGTCTAGGCAATTCACCCCTCCACTTT,CALSQGLGNSPLHF
few,TRBJ2-1,TRBV6-1,TRBD2,TGTGCCGGCACTAGCGGGACATATTACAATGAGCAGTTCTTC,CAGTSGTYYNEQFF
.,TRBJ2-7,TRBV7-2,TRBD2,TGTGCCAGCAGCTTTAATCGCGGGAGGGGGTACGAGCAGTACTTC,CASSFNRGRGYEQYF
.,TRBJ2-1,TRBV9,.,TGTGCCAGCAGCGTAGAACCCCACGGTGAGCAGTTCTTC,CASSVEPHGEQFF
few,TRBJ1-1,TRBV5-6,.,TGTGCCAGCAGCGCAGACAGTGGAGTCGTGAACACTGAAGCTTTCTTT,CASSADSGVVNTEAFF
.,TRBJ2-7,TRBV11-2,TRBD2,TGTGCCAGCAGGTCACTAGCGGAGACTCTCGAGCAGTACTTC,CASRSLAETLEQYF
.,TRBJ1-2,TRBV6-6,TRBD1,TGTGCCAGCAGTTACTCGACAGGGACGAGGGACTATGGCTACACCTTC,CASSYSTGTRDYGYTF
.,TRBJ2-1,TRBV4-1,TRBD1,TGCGCCAGCAGCCAGGATAACAGGGGGCGAGACAATGAGCAGTTCTTC,CASSQDNRGRDNEQFF
.,TRBJ2-1,TRBV28,TRBD2,TGTGCCACCAAAACCGGGACTAGCGACTACAATGAGCAGTTCTTC,CATKTGTSDYNEQFF
.,TRBJ1-1,TRBV11-3,.,TGTGCCAGCAGCTTACAGGGAGGGAACACTGAAGCTTTCTTT,CASSLQGGNTEAFF
.,TRBJ1-5,TRBV6-1,.,TGCGCCAGCAGGAAGACAGAGAGCAATCAGCCCCAGCATTTT,CASRKTESNQPQHF
once,TRBJ1-1,TRBV9,.,TGTGCCAGCAGCATAATTACGGACAGCGCCGAAGCTTTCTTT,CASSIITDSAEAFF
once,TRBJ2-2,TRBV6-5,.,TGTGCCAGCAGTTACTCGACACCCCCCGGGGAGCTGTTTTTT,CASSYSTPPGELFF
.,TRBJ2-2,TRBV27,TRBD2,TGTGCCAGCAGTAAACCTCTAGCGGGAGGTGTCACCGGGGAGCTGTTTTTT,CASSKPLAGGVTGELFF
.,TRBJ1-2,TRBV28,.,TGTGCCAGCAGCCTCTCCCCTAACTATGGCTACACCTTC,CASSLSPNYGYTF
.,TRBJ2-2,TRBV5-1,.,TGCGCCAGCAGCTTAGTGGGGTCCGGAGGCCCGAACACCGGGGAGCTGTTTTTT,CASSLVGSGGPNTGELFF
.,TRBJ2-1,TRBV14,TRBD2,TGTGCCAGCAGCCAAATAACTAGCGGGAGATCCTACAATGAGCAGTTCTTC,CASSQITSGRSYNEQFF
.,TRBJ2-5,TRBV6-6,TRBD2,TGTGCCAGCGGGCCGGACCTAGCGGGAAGAGAGACCCAGTACTTC,CASGPDLAGRETQYF
.,TRBJ2-3,TRBV23-1,.,TGCGCCAGCAGTCAATCCGACCCCCGGGGTCCAGGCACAGATACGCAGTATTTT,CASSQSDPRGPGTDTQYF
.,TRBJ2-7,TRBV4-1,TRBD2,TGCGCCAGCAGCCAAGATCGGGCGACTAGCCTCTACGAGCAGTACTTC,CASSQDRATSLYEQYF
.,TRBJ2-7,TRBV2,TRBD1,TGTGCCAGCAGTGGTGGCGACAGGGGCGAGCAGTACTTC,CASSGGDRGEQYF
.,TRBJ2-3,TRBV6-1,TRBD2,TGTGCCAGCAGTGAGATGGCGGGGGAGAGCACAGATACGCAGTATTTT,CASSEMAGESTDTQYF
few,TRBJ2-1,TRBV18,.,TGTGCCAGCTCACCACCGTACAATCGTCCCTACAATGAGCAGTTCTTC,CASSPPYNRPYNEQFF
.,TRBJ1-5,TRBV10-3,TRBD1,TGTGCCATCGCGGGACAGGGTGACCAGCCCCAGCATTTT,CAIAGQGDQPQHF
.,TRBJ2-1,TRBV28,.,TGTGCCAGCAGTTTACAGGACGGAGGAGACAATGAGCAGTTCTTC,CASSLQDGGDNEQFF
.,TRBJ2-5,TRBV5-8,.,TGTGCCAGCAGCTTCATAGCCAGGGAAGAGACCCAGTACTTC,CASSFIAREETQYF
.,TRBJ1-4,TRBV2,.,TGTGCCAGCAAAAGGGGTGAGACTAATGAAAAACTGTTTTTT,CASKRGETNEKLFF
.,TRBJ1-4,TRBV28,TRBD1,TGTGCCAGCAGTTCCCGGACAGGGGGGGTTGAAAAACTGTTTTTT,CASSSRTGGVEKLFF
once,TRBJ1-3,TRBV15,.,TGTGCCACCAGCAGAGGGACAGCTGGAAACACCATATATTTT,CATSRGTAGNTIYF
.,TRBJ2-1,TRBV7-9,TRBD2,TGTGCCACCAGCTTCAGCGGGAGGCTCCTCTACAATGAGCAGTTCTTC,CATSFSGRLLYNEQFF
.,TRBJ1-5,TRBV2,.,TGTGCCAGCAGTGAAGATCCCCTTCCGGCCCAGCATTTT,CASSEDPLPAQHF
once,TRBJ2-5,TRBV5-4,TRBD2,TGTGCCAGCAGCTGGGGGACTAGCGGCCAAGAGACCCAGTACTTC,CASSWGTSGQETQYF
.,TRBJ2-7,TRBV29-1,.,TGCAGCGTTGAAGGCGGGACCAACTACGAGCAGTACTTC,CSVEGGTNYEQYF